The 12 T cell receptor beta chains below were found in one sample sequenced in a study of Ad26.COV2.S vaccination and SARS-CoV-2 variants. This sample's treatment: 15 to 20 received Ad26.COV2.S at low or high dose, single or two shots; five or six received placebo; per-sample allocation not given. Day 63 following the first vaccine or placebo injection was when the samples were taken. TCRdb's copy holds only in-frame clones and misses some; the assay was immunoSEQ multiplex PCR. The table records about 460,000 clones, approximately 90% of them present only once. The sample consisted of peripheral blood, taken in a trial of Ad26.COV2.S vaccine versus placebo. These receptor sequences come from a person between 18 and 65 years old who received the Ad26.COV2.S COVID-19 vaccine or a placebo.

In its sample, this clone was seen once. CDR3 in amino acids: CASRGADGYTF. As DNA, the CDR3 is TGTGCCAGCCGGGGGGCAGATGGCTACACCTTC. The V and J genes are TRBV2 and TRBJ1-2, with D possibly TRBD1 on 6 matching bases. Germline CDR1 SNHLY, CDR2 FYNNEI. This CDR3 is 11 amino acids long. V was cut by 8 bases and J by 6 bases, with 10 bases left in between.

This clone has just one count. This chain connects TRBV27 to TRBJ1-1; weak D call: TRBD1 (5 bases). The CDR3 covers 15 residues. Germline V gives CDR1 MNHEY, CDR2 SMNVEV (reference sequence). Trimming took off 8 bases at V and 2 bases at J, with 18 bases between the two ends. CDR3 sequence: CASPPGSTANTEAFF. The CDR3 nucleotides are TGTGCCAGCCCACCAGGGTCCACAGCTAACACTGAAGCTTTCTTT.

This sequence joins TRBV28 and TRBJ1-5; D unresolved. The V gene's germline CDR1 is MDHEN and CDR2 SYDVKM. The germline V and J ends were trimmed by 11 bases and 7 bases, with 15 bases remaining between them. This CDR3 spans 12 amino acids. In nucleotides, the CDR3 is TGTGCCGGGGAATCCCGCGGCCAGCCCCAGCATTTT. It specifies CAGESRGQPQHF. Looking up the rest from reference TRBV28 and TRBJ1-5 gives the full variable domain: DVKVTQSSRYLVKRTGEKVFLECVQDMDHENMFWYRQDPGLGLRLIYFSYDVKMKEKGDIPEGYSVSREKKERFSLILESASTNQTSMYLCAGESRGQPQHFGDGTRLSIL.

With respect to this clone: This same CDR3 is encoded by further DNA sequences in the sample. This chain links TRBV7-9 with TRBJ2-3; D unresolved. The germline gives CDR1 SEHNR, CDR2 FQNEAQ (reference sequence). The CDR3 is 13 amino acids. The V and J ends lost 1 base and 3 bases respectively, with 5 bases between them. Here the CDR3 DNA reads TGTGCCAGCAGCTTAGGTACGACAGATACGCAGTATTTT. Protein product: CASSLGTTDTQYF.

V and J are TRBV6-5 and TRBJ1-5; weak D call: TRBD1 (6 bases). Per germline, CDR1 MNHEY and CDR2 SVGAGI. V was trimmed by 5 bases and J by 11 bases, leaving 13 bases between them. CDR3 length equals 12 residues. CDR3: CASSRDRGAQHF. CDR3 sequence (DNA): TGTGCCAGCAGTCGGGATAGGGGGGCCCAGCATTTT.

The chain uses TRBV5-1 and TRBJ2-2; D is possibly TRBD1 or TRBD2 (5 bases each). Germline-derived CDR1 and CDR2 are SGHRS and YFSETQ. This CDR3 contains 18 residues. Trimming took off 1 base at V and 4 bases at J, with 20 bases between the two ends. CDR3 coding DNA: TGCGCCAGCAGCTTGAAGAAGGGGTCGGGGCGAGGCACCGGGGAGCTGTTTTTT. It yields the protein CASSLKKGSGRGTGELFF.

This clone appeared a single time. The gene calls are TRBV18 and TRBJ1-1; no reliable D call. The germline CDR1 and CDR2 sequences are KGHSH and LQKENI. The CDR3 sequence is 13 residues long. The V end lost 2 bases, the J end lost 1 base, and 5 bases lay between the germline ends. In DNA form, the CDR3 reads TGTGCCAGCTCACCAGAAAAGAACACTGAAGCTTTCTTT. This codes for CASSPEKNTEAFF.

CDR3: CASSPSQGRGNQPQHF. DNA of the CDR3: TGTGCCAGCAGTCCCTCACAGGGCAGGGGCAATCAGCCCCAGCATTTT. V is TRBV6-2 or TRBV6-3 and J is TRBJ1-5, with TRBD1 as a possible D gene (6 bases). V dropped 5 bases and J dropped 2 bases, with 16 bases sitting between them. Germline V gene lookup returns CDR1 MNHEY and CDR2 SVGEGT. This CDR3 region has 16 residues.

The chain employs TRBV9 and TRBJ2-7; 9 positions agree with TRBD2. In germline, CDR1 is SGDLS, CDR2 YYNGEE. Losses at the gene ends were 4 bases for V and 1 base for J; bases not matched to a gene: 9. This CDR3 comprises 16 residues. CDR3 sequence reads: CASSLLSTSGSYEQYF. In DNA, the CDR3 is TGTGCCAGCAGCTTATTATCGACTAGCGGATCCTACGAGCAGTACTTC.

The V call is TRBV11-1, the J call TRBJ1-1; D is ambiguous. CDR1 and CDR2 (germline): SGHAT, FQDESV (reference sequence). The CDR3 is made up of 15 amino acids. With 4 bases removed from V and 0 bases from J, the gap between germline ends came to 12 bases. CDR3 sequence: CASSSRYTVNTEAFF. CDR3 in DNA: TGTGCCAGCAGCTCGAGATACACGGTGAACACTGAAGCTTTCTTT.

CDR3 DNA sequence: TGTGCCAGCAGTTATAGACAGGGACAGCGCGGGGAGCTGTTTTTT. Translation gives CASSYRQGQRGELFF. The rearrangement uses TRBV6-2 or TRBV6-3 and TRBJ2-2; TRBD1 aligns across 7 bases. CDR1 is MNHEY and CDR2 is SVGEGT in the germline V gene. V lost 3 bases and J lost 7; bases outside the gene matches: 8. This CDR3 has 15 residues.

This clone occurred once. CDR3 in amino acids: CASNPAGLAGGGPDTQYF. In nucleotides, the CDR3 is TGCGCCAGCAACCCCGCGGGGCTAGCGGGAGGCGGACCAGATACGCAGTATTTT. The chain couples TRBV10-2 to TRBJ2-3; 11 bases map to TRBD2. CDR1 and CDR2 (germline): WSHSY, SAAADI. The J segment lost 4 bases and the V segment lost 7 bases, leaving 16 bases of the junction unmatched. The length of the CDR3 is 18 residues.